The 20 T cell receptor beta chains given below trace back to one sample, sequenced in a study of blood T cell repertoires in COVID-19. Libraries were prepared by immunoSEQ multiplex PCR; TCRdb keeps only in-frame clonotypes and omits some of them. In the table there are 250,000 to 300,000 clones, 75% to 90% of which are singletons. Material: peripheral blood. The receptor source for this set is a woman aged 70-85 years with acute or convalescent COVID-19.

The chain couples TRBV27 to TRBJ1-2; TRBD1 matches at 8 bases. V lost 7 bases and J lost 7; bases outside the gene matches: 17. Germline V gene lookup returns CDR1 MNHEY and CDR2 SMNVEV (reference sequence). This CDR3 has 16 residues. Written as DNA, the CDR3 is TGTGCCAGCACCCGATCGGGGACAGGCTCCCTGGGTGGCTACACCTTC. It is translated as CASTRSGTGSLGGYTF.

The chain is built from TRBV5-5 and TRBJ1-1; D is unclear. Deletions cut 1 base from V and 4 bases from J, with 11 bases between. The CDR3 runs 14 residues. The V gene's germline CDR1 is SGHKS and CDR2 YYEKEE (reference sequence). This CDR3 is CASSLLSKSTEAFF. The CDR3 DNA sequence: TGTGCCAGCAGCTTGTTGTCTAAGAGCACTGAAGCTTTCTTT.

This chain uses TRBV5-1 with TRBJ2-3; D might be TRBD2 (5 bases). Germline V gene sequence: CDR1 SGHRS, CDR2 YFSETQ. The CDR3 totals 16 residues. Between the trimmed V and J ends, which lost 0 bases and 6 bases, there was a span of 17 bases. CDR3 coding DNA: TGCGCCAGCAGCTTGGGGTCGGGAAGGAGGTCCGATACGCAGTATTTT. Translating it yields CASSLGSGRRSDTQYF. Using reference TRBV5-1 and TRBJ2-3 for the parts outside the CDR3, the full variable domain is KAGVTQTPRYLIKTRGQQVTLSCSPISGHRSVSWYQQTPGQGLQFLFEYFSETQRNKGNFPGRFSGRQFSNSRSEMNVSTLELGDSALYLCASSLGSGRRSDTQYFGPGTRLTVL.

J is TRBJ1-6 and V is TRBV2; 7 positions match TRBD1. The J segment lost 7 bases and the V segment lost 6 bases, leaving 3 bases of the junction unmatched. The CDR3 has 13 amino acids. The V gene's germline CDR1 is SNHLY and CDR2 FYNNEI. The DNA for the CDR3 is TGTGCCAGCAGGCCAGGGGGGAATTCACCCCTCCACTTT. Translation: CASRPGGNSPLHF.

The chain combines TRBV28 with TRBJ2-5; 7 nucleotides align to TRBD2. CDR1 MDHEN and CDR2 SYDVKM come from the germline V gene. CDR3 length equals 12 residues. V trimming: 3 bases; J trimming: 5 bases; junction bases outside the gene matches: 0. Here the CDR3 DNA reads TGTGCCAGCAGTTTCGGGGGGGAGACCCAGTACTTC. Amino acids: CASSFGGETQYF.

This clone was seen only once. This chain connects TRBV20-1 to TRBJ1-5; D uncertain. The ends were cut back, 3 bases at V and 4 bases at J, with 10 bases in the middle. The CDR3 contains 13 residues. Germline-derived CDR1 and CDR2 are DFQATT and SNEGSKA (reference sequence). CDR3: CSASWQRNQPQHF. CDR3 nucleotides: TGCAGTGCTAGTTGGCAGCGAAATCAGCCCCAGCATTTT.

This chain links TRBV6-5 with TRBJ2-1, with D possibly being TRBD1 (6 bases). Germline V gene data show CDR1 as MNHEY and CDR2 as SVGAGI. This CDR3 has 13 amino acids. The V and J ends lost 6 bases and 6 bases respectively, with 12 bases between them. DNA of the CDR3: TGTGCCAGCAGGTCCGGGACACTCAATGAGCAGTTCTTC. Translating it yields CASRSGTLNEQFF.

This sequence joins TRBV7-2 and TRBJ2-2, with 10 bases fitting TRBD2. The length of the CDR3 is 15 residues. V shed 3 bases, J shed 5 bases, and the junction held 3 bases outside the gene matches. Germline V gene data show CDR1 as SGHTA and CDR2 as FQGNSA. This chain's CDR3 is CASSLGLARTGELFF. The CDR3 nucleotides are TGTGCCAGCAGCTTGGGACTAGCGAGGACCGGGGAGCTGTTTTTT.

There are a few counts of this clone. The chain recombines TRBV18 with TRBJ2-3, with 7 bases that match TRBD1. CDR1 is KGHSH and CDR2 is LQKENI in the germline V gene. V was pared by 0 bases and J by 0 bases, with 9 bases of the junction left unmatched. There are 18 residues in the CDR3. This CDR3 is CASSPPLKTGQSTDTQYF. The CDR3 bases are TGTGCCAGCTCACCACCACTAAAGACGGGACAGAGCACAGATACGCAGTATTTT.

This clone appeared a few times. The chain recombines TRBV9 with TRBJ2-3, with 7 bases lining up with TRBD2. The CDR3 totals 17 residues. Germline V CDR1 and CDR2: SGDLS, YYNGEE. V lost 0 bases, J lost 0 bases, and 7 bases stayed unmatched. The CDR3 nucleotides read TGTGCCAGCAGCGTAGATCCGCCGGGGGGAAGCACAGATACGCAGTATTTT. It translates to CASSVDPPGGSTDTQYF.

This clone was detected only a few times. Other DNA sequences in the same sample also yield this CDR3. The J gene is TRBJ1-6, the V gene TRBV3-1 (or the pseudogene TRBV3-2); maybe TRBD1 (6 bases). Looked up from germline, CDR1 is LGHDT and CDR2 is YNNKEL (reference sequence). This CDR3 is built from 12 residues. With 9 bases removed from V and 11 bases from J, the gap between germline ends came to 14 bases. This CDR3 is CASGVRGTPLHF. CDR3 nucleotides: TGTGCCAGTGGGGTTAGGGGGACACCCCTCCACTTT.

This chain connects TRBV3-1 (or the pseudogene TRBV3-2) to TRBJ2-2; TRBD2 matches at 13 bases. This CDR3 region has 16 residues. After removal of 4 bases from V and 6 bases from J, the junction contained 5 bases not matched to a gene. Germline values: CDR1 LGHDT, CDR2 YNNKEL (reference sequence). The CDR3 DNA is TGTGCCAGCAGCCTCCGACTAGCGGGGGGATCCGGGGAGCTGTTTTTT. It codes for CASSLRLAGGSGELFF.

The chain couples TRBV10-3 to TRBJ1-2; 7 bases are shared with TRBD1. V dropped 4 bases and J dropped 8; count of bases not matched to a gene: 4. The CDR3 covers 12 residues. Germline CDR1 and CDR2: ENHRY and SYGVKD. Here the CDR3 DNA reads TGTGCCATCAGTGGACAGGGTGAGGGCTACACCTTC. This translates into CAISGQGEGYTF.

CDR3: CASSLGGQGAGPLHF. CDR3 sequence (DNA): TGTGCCAGCAGCTTGGGCGGACAGGGGGCAGGACCCCTCCACTTT. This sequence joins TRBV5-4 and TRBJ1-6; 11 bases map to TRBD1. This CDR3 contains 15 residues. The germline gives CDR1 SGHNT, CDR2 YYREEE (reference sequence). The V segment lost 0 bases and the J segment 12 bases; nucleotides outside the gene matches: 5.

The chain uses TRBV5-1 and TRBJ1-5; unclear D gene. Germline V lookup: CDR1 SGHRS, CDR2 YFSETQ. The V gene lost 0 bases and the J gene lost 5 bases, with 15 bases spanning the gap. The length of the CDR3 is 16 residues. CDR3 loop: CASSLAGVGGDQPQHF. The CDR3 nucleotides are TGCGCCAGCAGCTTGGCCGGTGTCGGCGGAGATCAGCCCCAGCATTTT.

The genes are TRBV15 and TRBJ1-2; possible D gene TRBD1, 5 bases. The V end was cut by 0 bases, the J end by 7 bases, with 18 bases between. The CDR3 sequence is 16 residues long. Germline V gene lookup returns CDR1 LNHNV and CDR2 YYDKDF (reference sequence). CDR3 nucleotide sequence: TGTGCCACCAGCAGAGATCGCGGGGGTAATCCCCTTGGCTACACCTTC. It specifies CATSRDRGGNPLGYTF.

The chain combines TRBV7-9 with TRBJ2-3; D might be TRBD2 (5 bases). The V gene lost 6 bases and the J gene lost 6 bases, with 13 bases spanning the gap. The CDR3 covers 13 residues. Germline V gene sequence: CDR1 SEHNR, CDR2 FQNEAQ (reference sequence). The DNA of the CDR3 is TGTGCCAGCAGTCTGGACTCCACTGATACGCAGTATTTT. This translates into CASSLDSTDTQYF.

V usage is TRBV30 and J usage is TRBJ1-3, with 8 bases fitting TRBD1. CDR3 size: 12 residues. Trimming took 7 bases from V and 8 from J; bases not matched to a gene: 7. The germline V gene encodes CDR1 GTSNPN and CDR2 SVGIG (reference sequence). For the CDR3, the DNA is TGTGCCTACGGACAGGGCAAATACACCATATATTTT. Translation gives CAYGQGKYTIYF.

This clone was seen a handful of times. The V gene is TRBV27, the J gene TRBJ1-1, with 11 bases matching TRBD1. This CDR3 is 14 amino acids long. CDR1 and CDR2 from the germline V gene are MNHEY and SMNVEV (reference sequence). V was clipped by 6 bases and J by 3 bases; unmatched bases: 3. Written as DNA, the CDR3 is TGTGCCAGCAGAGGACAGGGGGCCTACACTGAAGCTTTCTTT. It specifies CASRGQGAYTEAFF.

This clone was observed a single time. The chain recombines TRBV2 with TRBJ2-1, with unresolved D. CDR3 length equals 11 residues. The germline CDR1 and CDR2 sequences are SNHLY and FYNNEI. V was pared by 11 bases and J by 4 bases, with 9 bases between. The CDR3 sequence is CAAARYNEQFF. The CDR3 DNA sequence: TGTGCCGCGGCGAGATACAATGAGCAGTTCTTC.